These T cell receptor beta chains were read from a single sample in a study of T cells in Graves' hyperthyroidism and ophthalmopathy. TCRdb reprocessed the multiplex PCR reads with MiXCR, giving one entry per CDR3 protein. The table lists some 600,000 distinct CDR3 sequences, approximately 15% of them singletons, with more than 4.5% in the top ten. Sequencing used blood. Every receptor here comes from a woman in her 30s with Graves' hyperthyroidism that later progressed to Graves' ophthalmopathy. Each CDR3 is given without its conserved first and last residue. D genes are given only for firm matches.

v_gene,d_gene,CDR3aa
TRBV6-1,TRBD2,ASSQTSGHNEQF
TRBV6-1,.,ASSTTGLEKLF
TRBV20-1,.,SASNPAASYEQY
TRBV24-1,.,ATSGRNPYEQY
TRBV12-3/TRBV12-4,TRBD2,ASSLGLAGGSYEQY
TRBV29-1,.,SVEGIQNTEAF
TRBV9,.,ASSVRPNPHEQY
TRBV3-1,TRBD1,ASSQVPGQGSGEAF
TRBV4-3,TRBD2,ASSQDGAGGPGGETQY
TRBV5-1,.,ASRGGRKTEAF
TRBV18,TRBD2,ASSPGTSGAGELF
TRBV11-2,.,ASSPARWDTQY
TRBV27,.,ASSFLTRAPQGSNEQF
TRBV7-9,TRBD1,ASSQTGHEQY
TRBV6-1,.,ASSNGVGYGYT
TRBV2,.,ASSGHTGELF
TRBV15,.,ATSRDKGLNEQF
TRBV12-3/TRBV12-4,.,ASSLGGRSPDTQY
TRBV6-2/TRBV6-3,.,ASRPLQSSYNEQF
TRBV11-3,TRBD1,ASSFGTGYMNTEAF
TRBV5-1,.,ASSLSVGTTNTEAF
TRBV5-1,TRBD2,ASSWGLAGTTDTQY
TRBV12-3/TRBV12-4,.,ASSPDSLAKNIQY
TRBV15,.,ATSRKPGPRYNEQF
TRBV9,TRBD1,ASSVNLGGTDPYGYT
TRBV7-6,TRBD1,ASSSFTGESSYGYT
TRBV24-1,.,ATSDADGDYGYT
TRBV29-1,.,SVVSGGNEQF